The T cell receptor beta chain described here comes from a study of blood T cell repertoires in COVID-19. At the level of the study: Donors in the United States, Italy and Spain gave samples during acute or convalescent COVID-19. In each case, the material was cDNA or gDNA derived from T cells, B-cell-depleted T cells, or PBMCs.

Germline V lookup: CDR1 SGHRS, CDR2 YFSETQ. The V gene lost 0 bases and the J gene lost 5 bases, with 15 bases spanning the gap. This CDR3 has 15 residues. Clones were sequenced by immunoSEQ multiplex PCR, and TCRdb holds only the in-frame ones, with some missing. Here the sample spans some 100,000 clones, approximately 81% being singletons. Material: peripheral blood. V gene TRBV5-1 combines with J gene TRBJ2-7; D is perhaps TRBD2 (5 bases). This clonotype was sampled from a human donor in a cohort sampled during active COVID-19. The CDR3 nucleotides read TGCGCCAGCAGCTTGGCGGGGAGCGAGCACGACGAGCAGTACTTC. Translation gives CASSLAGSEHDEQYF.